Shown below are 27 T cell receptor beta chains from a single sample sequenced in a study of CD8+CD57+ T cells in acquired aplastic anemia (dated by TCRdb to between 2017 and 2018). Sequencer: Illumina HiSeq 2000. Genomic DNA served as template for TCR beta VDJ combination and CDR3 sequence profiling. Using fastp trimming at Q25 and MiXCR clonotype assembly, TCRdb reanalyzed the public sequencing data and kept in-frame beta chains. One record per CDR3 amino acid sequence lists the most common genes and DNA. This sample comprises under 200,000 distinct CDR3 sequences, roughly 40% of them detected only once. The biggest ten clones account for about 1.1% of the sample. Sequencing was carried out using sorted CD4+, CD8+, or CD8+CD57+ T cells (not recorded which) from PBMCs. Receptors originate from a human donor in good health.

This clonotype was picked up many times. This rearrangement joins TRBV19 to TRBJ1-2, with a weak D call TRBD1 (5 bases). The germline V gene encodes CDR1 LNHDA and CDR2 SQIVND (reference sequence). CDR3 length: 14 residues. The V end lost 9 bases, the J end lost 4 bases, and 18 bases lay between the germline ends. CDR3 residues: CASHRGPKAYGYTF. The CDR3 DNA sequence: TGTGCCAGCCACCGGGGCCCAAAGGCCTATGGCTACACCTTC.

This clonotype was seen only a few times. The chain couples TRBV24-1 to TRBJ1-2; the D is unclear. The germline CDR1 and CDR2 sequences are KGHDR and SFDVKD. Trimming took 5 bases from V and 2 from J, leaving 2 bases between them. The CDR3 totals 11 residues. The CDR3 is CATSGNYGYTF. The CDR3 DNA is TGTGCCACCAGTGGGAACTATGGCTACACCTTC.

This chain's CDR3 is CASSPARYEQYF. The CDR3 DNA follows: TGTGCCAGCAGCCCCGCGAGATACGAGCAGTACTTC. The rearrangement links TRBV7-9 to TRBJ2-7; D unresolved. Germline lookup yields CDR1 SEHNR and CDR2 FQNEAQ (reference sequence). The CDR3 is 12 residues long. V lost 5 bases and J 4 bases, leaving 9 bases between the germline ends.

This clonotype occurred many times. This rearrangement joins TRBV29-1 to TRBJ1-1; 7 bases are a match to TRBD1. V shed 1 base and J 4 bases; nucleotides not matched to a gene: 0. The CDR3 is 12 residues long. Per germline, CDR1 SQVTM and CDR2 ANQGSEA. CDR3 DNA: TGCAGCGTTGAAGGACAGGGCACTGAAGCTTTCTTT. Its protein is CSVEGQGTEAFF.

The sample holds many counts of this clonotype. The chain uses TRBV19 and TRBJ2-1; TRBD1 matches 7 bases. The length of the CDR3 is 16 residues. In germline, CDR1 is LNHDA, CDR2 SQIVND (reference sequence). V trimming: 8 bases; J trimming: 5 bases; junction bases outside the gene matches: 15. In DNA form, the CDR3 reads TGTGCCAGTCAACGAACCGGGACAGCCCATAACAATGAGCAGTTCTTC. This codes for CASQRTGTAHNNEQFF.

This chain links TRBV19 with TRBJ1-1; a weak D match, TRBD1 (6 bases). Germline V gene sequence: CDR1 LNHDA, CDR2 SQIVND (reference sequence). This CDR3 contains 15 residues. Trimming pared 8 bases from V and 0 bases from J, leaving 16 bases between. CDR3 DNA: TGTGCCAGTTACAGAACGGGGGGCATGAACACTGAAGCTTTCTTT. Protein product: CASYRTGGMNTEAFF.

There are many counts of this clonotype. The gene calls are TRBV12-3 or TRBV12-4 and TRBJ1-6; tentative D call: TRBD1 (5 bases). The CDR3 has 17 amino acids. V lost 6 bases to trimming and J lost 1 base, with 16 bases between them. The chain's CDR3 is CASSPTQVGSYNSPLHF. CDR3 coding DNA: TGTGCCAGCAGCCCCACACAGGTGGGGTCCTATAATTCACCCCTCCACTTT.

This sequence joins TRBV10-3 and TRBJ1-3; weak D call: TRBD1 (5 bases). CDR1 is ENHRY and CDR2 is SYGVKD in the germline V gene. The germline V and J ends were trimmed by 0 bases and 0 bases, with 12 bases remaining between them. CDR3 length: 17 residues. CDR3 bases: TGTGCCATCAGTGAGTCAGGAACAGGACCCTCTGGAAACACCATATATTTT. Its translation is CAISESGTGPSGNTIYF.

This clonotype has just a few counts. The V gene is TRBV10-2, the J gene TRBJ1-2; no clear D. Per the germline V gene, CDR1 is WSHSY and CDR2 is SAAADI. The germline V and J ends were trimmed by 9 bases and 2 bases, with 7 bases remaining between them. The CDR3 length is 11 residues. CDR3 amino acids: CARTENYGYTF. The CDR3 bases are TGCGCCAGGACGGAGAACTATGGCTACACCTTC.

The gene calls are TRBV11-2 and TRBJ1-2; D is uncertain. CDR1 SGHAT and CDR2 FQNNGV come from the germline V gene. The CDR3 spans 14 residues. Trimming pared 1 base from V and 7 bases from J, leaving 13 bases between. The CDR3 protein is CASSLGNSLSGYTF. CDR3 sequence (DNA): TGTGCCAGCAGCTTAGGCAACAGCTTGAGTGGCTACACCTTC.

Comments on this clonotype: The CDR3 carries no conserved terminal phenylalanine or tryptophan, so it likely arises from a read error. The rearrangement links TRBV6-2 or TRBV6-3 to TRBJ1-1; D is uncertain. The germline V and J ends were trimmed by 6 bases and 0 bases, with 11 bases remaining between them. The CDR3 runs 14 residues. The germline V gene encodes CDR1 MNHEY and CDR2 SVGEGT. The CDR3 DNA follows: TGTGCCAGCAGGGACGAGCACTTGAACACTGAAGCTTTCCTT. Its protein is CASRDEHLNTEAFL.

Many counts were recorded for this clonotype. The rearrangement uses TRBV20-1 and TRBJ1-2; no clear D gene. This CDR3 has 14 residues. Trimming stripped 2 bases from V and 0 bases from J, with 10 bases between. The germline V gene encodes CDR1 DFQATT and CDR2 SNEGSKA (reference sequence). Written as DNA, the CDR3 is TGCAGTGCTAGAACTACTATGGCTAACTATGGCTACACCTTC. Residues: CSARTTMANYGYTF.

This clonotype has a handful of counts. The chain has TRBV27 and TRBJ2-1; no definite D call. The V end lost 0 bases, the J end lost 5 bases, and 11 bases lay between the germline ends. Germline values: CDR1 MNHEY, CDR2 SMNVEV (reference sequence). The CDR3 totals 15 residues. The CDR3 loop is CASSLSSLPNNEQFF. CDR3 nucleotides: TGTGCCAGCAGTTTATCCTCGCTGCCGAACAATGAGCAGTTCTTC.

CDR3 sequence reads: CSARARDFPSYEQYF. The CDR3, as DNA: TGCAGTGCTAGAGCGCGGGACTTTCCCTCCTACGAGCAGTACTTC. This chain links TRBV20-1 with TRBJ2-5; D possibly corresponds to TRBD2 (6 bases). TRBJ2-7 matches the DNA end more closely, so the J call is doubtful. Germline V gene data show CDR1 as DFQATT and CDR2 as SNEGSKA (reference sequence). CDR3 length: 15 amino acids.

The table lists this clonotype with a count of one. The chain combines TRBV2 with TRBJ1-2; 7 bases are a match to TRBD1. The J segment lost 0 bases and the V segment lost 7 bases, leaving 5 bases of the junction unmatched. CDR3 size: 14 residues. Germline assignment: CDR1 SNHLY and CDR2 FYNNEI. For the CDR3, the DNA is TGTGCCAGCACCGAACAGGGGCCTAACTATGGCTACACCTTC. Its protein product is CASTEQGPNYGYTF.

This chain uses TRBV20-1 with TRBJ2-1, with 15 bases lining up with TRBD2. Germline-derived CDR1 and CDR2 are DFQATT and SNEGSKA (reference sequence). The CDR3 runs to 16 residues. The V and J ends lost 6 bases and 5 bases, in that order; junction bases with no gene match: 8. The CDR3 region has the DNA TGCAGTGCCACCGGGACTAGCGGGAGGACCCACAATGAGCAGTTCTTC. Translating gives CSATGTSGRTHNEQFF.

This clonotype showed up just a few times. V is TRBV4-1 and J is TRBJ1-1; the D is unclear. V gave up 6 bases and J gave up 1 base, with 12 bases separating them. The germline CDR1 and CDR2 sequences are MGHRA and YSYEKL. CDR3 length equals 14 residues. The CDR3 region is CASRGPLKNTEAFF. The DNA of the CDR3 is TGCGCCAGCAGAGGCCCCCTCAAGAACACTGAAGCTTTCTTT.

This rearrangement joins TRBV4-3 to TRBJ2-1, with TRBD2 as a possible D gene (6 bases). CDR3 size: 13 residues. Germline CDR1 and CDR2: LGHNA and YSLEER. V gave up 0 bases and J gave up 10 bases, with 10 bases separating them. CDR3 coding DNA: TGCGCCAGCAGCCAAGATCGGGGGATAGAGCAGTTCTTC. Its translation is CASSQDRGIEQFF.

Many counts were recorded for this clonotype. The chain has TRBV4-3 and TRBJ1-1; D call uncertain. From germline, CDR1 is LGHNA and CDR2 YSLEER. The V and J ends lost 0 bases and 1 base respectively, with 9 bases between them. The CDR3 runs 15 residues. CDR3 nucleotides: TGCGCCAGCAGCCAAGACGCCGTGGGGAACACTGAAGCTTTCTTT. It encodes CASSQDAVGNTEAFF.

The sample holds many counts of this clonotype. V is TRBV12-5 and J is TRBJ2-5, with D perhaps matching TRBD1 (6 bases). This CDR3 has 14 residues. With 2 bases removed from V and 1 base from J, the gap between germline ends came to 8 bases. CDR1 is LGHNT and CDR2 is FRNRAP in the germline V gene. CDR3 amino acids: CASGLQTGQETQYF. The CDR3 DNA follows: TGTGCTAGTGGTTTGCAGACAGGCCAAGAGACCCAGTACTTC.

This rearrangement joins TRBV20-1 to TRBJ1-6; D is ambiguous. V lost 8 bases and J lost 0, with 8 bases in between. The CDR3 has 13 residues. The germline CDR1 and CDR2 sequences are DFQATT and SNEGSKA (reference sequence). CDR3: CSSLTSYNSPLHF. DNA of the CDR3: TGCAGTTCACTAACCTCCTATAATTCACCCCTCCACTTT.

The chain couples TRBV19 to TRBJ1-1; no clear D. The germline V gene has CDR1 LNHDA and CDR2 SQIVND (reference sequence). V was clipped by 5 bases and J by 0 bases, with 10 bases between them. CDR3 size: 14 residues. DNA for the CDR3: TGTGCCAGTAGTGGGCCCCTACTGAACACTGAAGCTTTCTTT. Translating gives CASSGPLLNTEAFF.

This clonotype was seen repeatedly, ten times or more. The V and J genes are TRBV4-3 and TRBJ2-1, with TRBD1 as a possible D gene (6 bases). The germline V gene encodes CDR1 LGHNA and CDR2 YSLEER. Trimming took 0 bases from V and 1 from J, leaving 10 bases between them. CDR3 length: 16 residues. CDR3 amino acids: CASSQDWTESYNEQFF. DNA for the CDR3: TGCGCCAGCAGCCAAGATTGGACAGAATCCTACAATGAGCAGTTCTTC.

This clonotype was counted at least ten times. J is TRBJ1-2 and V is TRBV6-2 or TRBV6-3; 7 nucleotides line up with TRBD1. CDR3 size: 15 residues. Unmatched junction bases numbered 8, after V lost 3 bases and J lost 4 bases. Germline values: CDR1 MNHEY, CDR2 SVGEGT. CDR3: CASSYGQGVGYGYTF. As DNA, the CDR3 is TGTGCCAGCAGTTATGGGCAGGGGGTCGGCTATGGCTACACCTTC.

This clonotype has ten or more counts. The chain couples TRBV2 to TRBJ1-5, with D tentatively TRBD1 (5 bases). The germline V gene has CDR1 SNHLY and CDR2 FYNNEI. Trimming shortened V by 1 base and J by 6 bases, and 13 bases separated the two germline ends. This CDR3 contains 15 residues. DNA for the CDR3: TGTGCCAGCAGTGAAGGTGGAGGGGCCGTTCAGCCCCAGCATTTT. This codes for CASSEGGGAVQPQHF.

The rearrangement uses TRBV10-3 and TRBJ1-5; TRBD1 aligns across 9 bases. With V trimmed by 6 bases and J by 7 bases, 4 bases remained unmatched. The CDR3 totals 13 residues. Germline assignment: CDR1 ENHRY and CDR2 SYGVKD. CDR3 coding DNA: TGTGCCATCAGCACAGGGGGCGAGCAGCCCCAGCATTTT. This codes for CAISTGGEQPQHF.

The rearrangement links TRBV7-8 to TRBJ1-1; D is uncertain. The CDR3 is 12 amino acids. The V gene's germline CDR1 is SGHVS and CDR2 FQNEAQ. The V end was cut by 5 bases, the J end by 6 bases, with 10 bases between. The CDR3 sequence is CASSPWSAEAFF. Written as DNA, the CDR3 is TGTGCCAGCAGCCCGTGGTCAGCTGAAGCTTTCTTT.